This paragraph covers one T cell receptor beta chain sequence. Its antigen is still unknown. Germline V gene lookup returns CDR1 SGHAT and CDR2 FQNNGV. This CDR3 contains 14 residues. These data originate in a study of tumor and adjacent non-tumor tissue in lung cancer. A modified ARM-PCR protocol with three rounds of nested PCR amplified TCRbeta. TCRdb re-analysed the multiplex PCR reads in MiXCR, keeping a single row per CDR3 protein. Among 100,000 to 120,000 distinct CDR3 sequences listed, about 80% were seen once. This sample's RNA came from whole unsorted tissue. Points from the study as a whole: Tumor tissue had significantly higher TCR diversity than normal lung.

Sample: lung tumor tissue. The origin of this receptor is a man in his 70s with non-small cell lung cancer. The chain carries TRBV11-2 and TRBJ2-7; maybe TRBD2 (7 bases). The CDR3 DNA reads TGTATCAGCAGCGGGGACATCATAAGCTACGAGCAGTACTTC. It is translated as CISSGDIISYEQYF.